This T cell receptor (beta chain) was sequenced during a study of technical replicates of blood from a few donors. Clones were read by immunoSEQ multiplex PCR, and TCRdb kept only the in-frame ones, dropping some. Of 90,000 to 100,000 clones listed, about 94% were seen once; the top ten hold 0.2% to 0.25%. CDR1 SGHRS and CDR2 YFSETQ come from the germline V gene. This CDR3 contains 14 residues. The V and J ends lost 4 bases and 4 bases respectively, with 14 bases between them. The J gene is TRBJ1-2, the V gene TRBV5-1, with D possibly TRBD1 on 5 matching bases. The clonotype was recovered from a human donor in good health. Sequenced material: T cells isolated from PBMCs. The CDR3: CASSPGETGYGYTF. In DNA form, the CDR3 reads TGCGCCAGCAGCCCCGGAGAAACAGGCTATGGCTACACCTTC.